The entry that follows covers one TCR beta chain sequence. The data belong to a study of blood T cell repertoires in COVID-19. Across the whole study: The United States, Italy and Spain provided the acute and convalescent COVID-19 samples. T cells, B-cell-depleted T cells, or PBMCs provided the cDNA or gDNA that served as material.

CDR1 SGHTA and CDR2 FQGTGA come from the germline V gene. Losses at the gene ends were 8 bases for V and 9 bases for J; bases not matched to a gene: 12. The CDR3 covers 13 residues. Original processing notes: Reference gene primer amplification in the assay estimated nucleated cell counts. Sequencing was performed with immunoSEQ multiplex PCR; in TCRdb, only in-frame clones are kept and a portion is missing. Clone size and V and J calls were adopted from that table, with D and trimming inferred from the DNA. The data hold tens of thousands of clones, with roughly 85% observed a single time. The sequence was collected from a human donor in a cohort sampled during active COVID-19. J is TRBJ2-7 and V is TRBV7-3, with 8 bases identical to TRBD1. Specimen: peripheral blood. The CDR3: CASGQGRHSVQYF. The DNA of the CDR3 is TGTGCCAGCGGACAGGGTCGACATAGTGTGCAGTACTTC.